This T cell receptor (beta chain) was profiled in a study of cytomegalovirus exposure and HLA in healthy donors. This CDR3 region has 15 residues. CDR1 is SGHVS and CDR2 is FQNEAQ in the germline V gene. The ends lost 4 bases at V and 1 base at J; junction bases unmatched: 7. Vbeta (60) and Jbeta (13) primers were used in the PCR. The method was immunoSEQ multiplex PCR; TCRdb's version includes in-frame clones alone and lacks a portion of them. Its listing shows fewer than 100,000 clones. The sample was PBMCs. The TCR was taken from a woman aged 60-75 years in good health and CMV-seronegative. The genes are TRBV7-8 and TRBJ2-7, with 7 bases identical to TRBD1. DNA of the CDR3: TGTGCCAGCAGCTCAGGGGGACAGCAATCCTACGAGCAGTACTTC. It codes for CASSSGGQQSYEQYF.